This T cell receptor (beta chain) was captured by sequencing in a study of blood T cell repertoires in COVID-19. CDR1 is SGHNT and CDR2 is YENEEA in the germline V gene. This CDR3 has 15 amino acids. V was pared by 3 bases and J by 9 bases, with 8 bases of the junction left unmatched. Profiling relied on immunoSEQ multiplex PCR, and the TCRdb table lists in-frame clones only, not all of them. Altogether about 410,000 clones are present, 90% being singletons, with the ten largest covering about 0.57%. This rearrangement joins TRBV11-3 to TRBJ2-1; 10 bases align to TRBD2. Sequencing input: PBMCs or T cells enriched from blood (not recorded which). This receptor was identified in a man between 18 and 29 years old who had recovered from COVID-19. In DNA form, the CDR3 reads TGTGCCAGCAGCTTCTCTAGCGGGAGTTCGGGTGAGCAGTTCTTC. Its translation: CASSFSSGSSGEQFF.